This T cell receptor (beta chain) was identified during a study of T cells in Graves' hyperthyroidism and ophthalmopathy. Broader study findings: In simple terms, a model built on 13 V-J features told ophthalmopathy apart from stable hyperthyroidism. Among thyroid clonotypes expanded above 0.001, most also appeared in blood.

Patients aged 18 to 65 had newly diagnosed hyperthyroidism of under 2 months' duration. On this clonotype: The antigen is unknown. The junction departs from the called germline gene at one end, perhaps through a read error.

RNA transcripts provided the source from which TCR beta CDR3 regions were amplified. First-round RT-PCR of the TCR CDR3 relied on the HTBI primer set. TCRdb recomputed calls from the multiplex PCR reads with MiXCR, one row per CDR3 protein. Among over 45,000 distinct CDR3 sequences listed, more than 40% were seen once. Germline V gives CDR1 DFQATT, CDR2 SNEGSKA (reference sequence). The CDR3 contains 13 residues. V and J are TRBV20-1 and TRBJ1-1; a weak D match, TRBD1 (5 bases). The sequencing input was peripheral blood or thyroid tissue (not recorded which). The origin of this receptor is a woman aged 45-65 years with Graves' hyperthyroidism. The CDR3 DNA reads as TGCAGTGAGAGCGCAGGGCCGAACACTGAAGCTCCCTTT. The encoded protein is CSESAGPNTEAPF.